A single sample gave rise to the 9 T cell receptor beta chains below, sequenced in a study of cytomegalovirus exposure and HLA in healthy donors. PCR amplification relied on 60 Vbeta primers (plus 13 Jbeta primers). Clones were read by immunoSEQ multiplex PCR, and TCRdb kept only the in-frame ones, dropping some. The sample totals over 100,000 clones. The specimen was PBMCs. The origin of the receptors is a man aged 18 to 30 in good health and CMV-seronegative.

The chain employs TRBV4-3 and TRBJ1-6; D gene unclear. The germline V and J ends were trimmed by 0 bases and 8 bases, with 11 bases remaining between them. The germline gives CDR1 LGHNA, CDR2 YSLEER. CDR3 length equals 15 residues. In DNA form, the CDR3 reads TGCGCCAGCAGCCAAGATATGAATGTAGATTCACCCCTCCACTTT. Protein sequence: CASSQDMNVDSPLHF.

CDR3 DNA: TGCGCCAGCAGCTTGGTTCGGGGAGACTACACCTTC. Translated, it gives CASSLVRGDYTF. J is TRBJ1-2 and V is TRBV5-1; unclear D gene. The V end lost 0 bases, the J end lost 10 bases, and 10 bases lay between the germline ends. Germline lookup yields CDR1 SGHRS and CDR2 YFSETQ. The CDR3 loop spans 12 amino acids.

The chain has TRBV4-3 and TRBJ2-1; D unclear. Germline CDR1 is LGHNA and CDR2 is YSLEER. The CDR3 is 14 residues long. The V end was cut by 0 bases, the J end by 1 base, with 4 bases between. The DNA of the CDR3 is TGCGCCAGCAGCCAAGACAGGTCCTACAATGAGCAGTTCTTC. Translating gives CASSQDRSYNEQFF.

V and J are TRBV10-3 and TRBJ2-5, with TRBD1 as a possible D gene (6 bases). The J call may be in error: the DNA end matches TRBJ2-7 better. The CDR3 totals 14 residues. Germline CDR1 ENHRY, CDR2 SYGVKD. In DNA form, the CDR3 reads TGTGCCATCAGCGACAGGTTCAGCCCCTACGAGCAGTACTTC. It codes for CAISDRFSPYEQYF.

The chain links TRBV11-3 to TRBJ2-1, with D possibly TRBD2 on 6 matching bases. Germline V gene sequence: CDR1 SGHNT, CDR2 YENEEA. Trimming stripped 6 bases from V and 0 bases from J, with 9 bases between. The CDR3 is made up of 14 amino acids. CDR3 protein: CASRGGASYNEQFF. CDR3 sequence (DNA): TGTGCCAGCAGAGGCGGGGCCTCCTACAATGAGCAGTTCTTC.

This chain uses TRBV19 with TRBJ1-1, with a possible D match to TRBD1 (5 bases). Deletions cut 7 bases from V and 0 bases from J, with 18 bases between. This CDR3 spans 16 amino acids. Germline V gene lookup returns CDR1 LNHDA and CDR2 SQIVND (reference sequence). CDR3 bases: TGTGCCAGTATGGCCTGGCTGGAGGGGATGAACACTGAAGCTTTCTTT. As protein: CASMAWLEGMNTEAFF.

The rearrangement uses TRBV5-8 and TRBJ1-5; 7 bases align to TRBD1. The junction had 6 bases not matched to a gene; V was cut back by 5 bases and J by 4 bases. Germline CDR1 is SGHTS and CDR2 is YDEGEE. The CDR3 spans 14 residues. CDR3 bases: TGTGCCAGCAGGTTAGACAGGGAAAATCAGCCCCAGCATTTT. Its protein product is CASRLDRENQPQHF.

This chain links TRBV28 with TRBJ2-2; 7 positions agree with TRBD1. CDR3 length: 16 amino acids. Unmatched junction bases numbered 6, after V lost 4 bases and J lost 1 base. The germline CDR1 and CDR2 sequences are MDHEN and SYDVKM. The CDR3 loop reads CASSSPGQMNTGELFF. In nucleotides, the CDR3 is TGTGCCAGCAGTTCACCGGGACAGATGAACACCGGGGAGCTGTTTTTT.

The J gene is TRBJ1-5, the V gene TRBV27; 8 bases align to TRBD1. Per the germline V gene, CDR1 is MNHEY and CDR2 is SMNVEV (reference sequence). CDR3 length: 14 residues. V gave up 6 bases and J gave up 7 bases; unmatched junction bases: 8. CDR3: CASRHQGAGQPQHF. In nucleotides, the CDR3 is TGTGCCAGCAGGCATCAGGGGGCCGGGCAGCCCCAGCATTTT.